This T cell receptor (beta chain) was captured in a study of early T cells in non-severe SARS-CoV-2 infection. Study-wide background: The chains were unpaired, and the sequenced material was bulk RNA from unsorted whole blood. Study-level findings and limits: Matching results from VDJdb favored anti-spike CD8 responses, leaving private and CD4 specificities undetected.

Note on this clonotype: No antigen is known for it.

Unique molecular identifiers were affixed to single, distinct cDNA molecules. TCRdb re-called the 5' RACE reads with MiXCR, one entry per CDR3 protein. The data show tens of thousands of distinct CDR3 sequences, with roughly 5.4% seen just once and around 3.4% held by the top ten. The CDR3 sequence is 16 residues long. Germline CDR1 reads SGHNT; CDR2 reads YYREEE (reference sequence). V shed 3 bases and J 0 bases; nucleotides not matched to a gene: 7. The sample was whole blood. The TCR comes from an adult who was a healthcare worker with PCR-confirmed SARS-CoV-2 infection or an uninfected control (not recorded which). This chain connects TRBV5-4 to TRBJ2-3; 7 bases align to TRBD2. The CDR3 DNA follows: TGTGCCAGCAGCTCTTACACTAGCGCAAGCACAGATACGCAGTATTTT. Protein: CASSSYTSASTDTQYF.